The 19 T cell receptor beta chains presented below share a single source sample, sequenced in a study of blood T cell repertoires in COVID-19 (dated by TCRdb to about 2020). The library relied on the immunoSEQ multiplex PCR assay. This is the immuneACCESS table as TCRdb keeps it, with only in-frame sequences that have V and J called. A part of the clones is gone; compared with another copy, unresolved V genes explain less than half, and the rest is unexplained. Present in this sample are more than 45,000 clones, over 75% of which were seen just once. The ten largest clones take up under 6% of the sample. The sample was peripheral blood. The receptors derive from a woman aged 60 to 75 with acute or convalescent COVID-19.

This sequence joins TRBV19 and TRBJ1-4; 7 bases match TRBD1. The trim removed 9 bases at V and 5 bases at J, leaving 18 bases unmatched. This CDR3 has 17 amino acids. Germline CDR1 is LNHDA and CDR2 is SQIVND (reference sequence). CDR3 in amino acids: CASKRDSTRWGNEKLFF. CDR3 DNA: TGTGCCAGCAAGAGGGACAGCACGAGGTGGGGAAATGAAAAACTGTTTTTT.

The chain employs TRBV18 and TRBJ1-5; 8 positions agree with TRBD1. The CDR3 has 15 residues. The trim removed 5 bases at V and 3 bases at J, leaving 6 bases unmatched. Looked up from germline, CDR1 is KGHSH and CDR2 is LQKENI. The CDR3 nucleotides read TGTGCCAGCTCAGGGAGACAGGGGAACAATCAGCCCCAGCATTTT. It is translated as CASSGRQGNNQPQHF. The full variable domain, in which reference TRBV18 and TRBJ1-5 provide the parts outside the CDR3, is NAGVMQNPRHLVRRRGQEARLRCSPMKGHSHVYWYRQLPEEGLKFMVYLQKENIIDESGMPKERFSAEFPKEGPSILRIQQVVRGDSAAYFCASSGRQGNNQPQHFGDGTRLSIL.

CDR3 sequence (DNA): TGCGCCAGCAGGATTGGGCCAGTTAATGAAAAACTGTTTTTT. Translated: CASRIGPVNEKLFF. V and J are TRBV5-1 and TRBJ1-4, with D hard to call. The CDR3 length is 14 residues. The V gene lost 5 bases and the J gene lost 4 bases, with 12 bases spanning the gap. Germline CDR1 and CDR2: SGHRS and YFSETQ.

This chain connects TRBV6-5 to TRBJ1-6; 8 bases map to TRBD1. CDR1 and CDR2 (germline): MNHEY, SVGAGI. The ends lost 4 bases at V and 5 bases at J; junction bases unmatched: 1. The CDR3 sequence is 14 residues long. The chain's CDR3 is CASSLTGDNSPLHF. The CDR3, as DNA: TGTGCCAGCAGTTTGACAGGGGATAATTCACCCCTCCACTTT.

The chain has TRBV29-1 and TRBJ1-2; a weak D match, TRBD1 (6 bases). Germline CDR1 and CDR2: SQVTM and ANQGSEA. CDR3 length equals 12 residues. V lost 3 bases to trimming and J lost 3 bases, with 8 bases between them. CDR3 protein: CSVDRQDYGYTF. The CDR3 DNA is TGCAGCGTTGACAGACAGGACTATGGCTACACCTTC.

The chain carries TRBV5-1 and TRBJ1-1; D is uncertain. V dropped 0 bases and J dropped 2 bases, with 8 bases sitting between them. CDR1 and CDR2 (germline): SGHRS, YFSETQ. The CDR3 loop spans 14 amino acids. CDR3 nucleotide sequence: TGCGCCAGCAGCTTGGTCGAGGGTAACACTGAAGCTTTCTTT. It translates to CASSLVEGNTEAFF.

The rearrangement joins TRBV7-7 to TRBJ2-3, with 8 bases matching TRBD2. From germline, CDR1 is SSHAT and CDR2 FNYEAQ (reference sequence). This CDR3 contains 15 residues. Losses at the gene ends were 2 bases for V and 2 bases for J; bases not matched to a gene: 3. The CDR3 nucleotides are TGTGCCAGCAGCTTAACTAGCGGAGACACAGATACGCAGTATTTT. This codes for CASSLTSGDTDTQYF.

The V and J genes are TRBV6-5 and TRBJ2-5, with a weak D call TRBD2 (6 bases). Germline lookup yields CDR1 MNHEY and CDR2 SVGAGI. The ends were cut back, 6 bases at V and 7 bases at J, with 15 bases in the middle. The CDR3 length is 13 residues. CDR3 protein: CASSPTSLATQYF. CDR3 sequence (DNA): TGTGCCAGCAGCCCGACTAGTTTGGCGACCCAGTACTTC.

V gene TRBV18 combines with J gene TRBJ1-5; 9 bases are shared with TRBD1. This CDR3 has 14 amino acids. V lost 4 bases and J lost 10; bases outside the gene matches: 8. Germline CDR1 is KGHSH and CDR2 is LQKENI. CDR3 nucleotide sequence: TGTGCCAGCTCACTAAGACAGGGGGTAGGACCCCAGCATTTT. It translates to CASSLRQGVGPQHF.

This clone was seen a few times. The chain carries TRBV7-9 and TRBJ1-3; no firm D call. The CDR3 length is 14 residues. CDR1 and CDR2 from the germline V gene are SEHNR and FQNEAQ (reference sequence). Trimming removed 1 base from V and 3 bases from J, with 7 bases in between. CDR3 loop: CASSLGPGGNTIYF. The CDR3 DNA reads as TGTGCCAGCAGCTTAGGACCGGGTGGAAACACCATATATTTT.

The rearrangement joins TRBV14 to TRBJ2-5; TRBD2 agrees at 16 bases. J gave up 2 bases and V 4 bases, and 7 bases lay outside the gene matches. This CDR3 is built from 18 residues. The germline gives CDR1 SGHDN, CDR2 FVKESK. The CDR3 sequence is CASSRYAGLAGGQETQYF. The CDR3 coding sequence is TGTGCCAGCAGCCGTTACGCGGGACTAGCGGGGGGGCAAGAGACCCAGTACTTC. The whole variable domain, filled in from reference TRBV14 and TRBJ2-5, reads EAGVTQFPSHSVIEKGQTVTLRCDPISGHDNLYWYRRVMGKEIKFLLHFVKESKQDESGMPNNRFLAERTGGTYSTLKVQPAELEDSGVYFCASSRYAGLAGGQETQYFGPGTRLLVL.

The CDR3 bases are TGTGCCAGCAGCCCCGGGACAGGCTATGGCTACACCTTC. This codes for CASSPGTGYGYTF. The chain recombines TRBV6-5 with TRBJ1-2, with TRBD1 matching over 8 bases. V shed 6 bases, J shed 4 bases, and the junction held 4 bases outside the gene matches. The length of the CDR3 is 13 residues. Germline CDR1 MNHEY, CDR2 SVGAGI.

This chain links TRBV7-9 with TRBJ1-4, with 7 bases fitting TRBD1. From germline, CDR1 is SEHNR and CDR2 FQNEAQ (reference sequence). V lost 5 bases and J lost 0; bases outside the gene matches: 12. The CDR3 runs 18 residues. The CDR3 spells CASSPQGGGHTTNEKLFF. The CDR3 nucleotides read TGTGCCAGCAGCCCTCAGGGGGGAGGTCACACAACTAATGAAAAACTGTTTTTT.

The chain carries TRBV11-3 and TRBJ2-1, with 8 positions matching TRBD1. Germline assignment: CDR1 SGHNT and CDR2 YENEEA. The CDR3 spans 15 residues. The trim removed 5 bases at V and 5 bases at J, leaving 8 bases unmatched. The CDR3 sequence is CASSPGTGYNNEQFF. The CDR3 DNA reads TGTGCCAGCAGCCCTGGGACAGGATATAACAATGAGCAGTTCTTC.

The chain has TRBV1 and TRBJ2-4; no DNA check was done on the table's D call, TRBD1. TRBV1 is labeled a pseudogene. The CDR3 sequence is 16 residues long. The CDR3 loop is CTSSPQGANSKNIQYF. The CDR3, as DNA: TGCACCAGCAGCCCCCAGGGCGCTAACTCCAAAAACATTCAGTACTTC.

This chain links TRBV6-6 with TRBJ1-5; D is unresolved. The CDR3 totals 16 residues. Germline V gene sequence: CDR1 MNHNY, CDR2 SVGAGI (reference sequence). The germline V and J ends were trimmed by 6 bases and 2 bases, with 17 bases remaining between them. Here the CDR3 DNA reads TGTGCCAGCAGGCTCCTTGGAGAGGGTGGCAATCAGCCCCAGCATTTT. Its protein product is CASRLLGEGGNQPQHF.

The chain is built from TRBV5-6 and TRBJ1-1; 9 bases fit TRBD1. Trimming cost V 3 bases and J 3 bases; bases outside gene matches: 12. The CDR3 is 17 amino acids. Looked up from germline, CDR1 is SGHDT and CDR2 is YYEEEE. The CDR3 spells CASSSPGQGGDYTEAFF. CDR3 DNA sequence: TGTGCCAGCAGCTCGCCGGGACAGGGAGGCGATTACACTGAAGCTTTCTTT.

The rearrangement links TRBV19 to TRBJ1-5, with D perhaps TRBD1 (5 bases). With 7 bases removed from V and 4 bases from J, the gap between germline ends came to 20 bases. Germline V gene data show CDR1 as LNHDA and CDR2 as SQIVND (reference sequence). This CDR3 is built from 16 residues. CDR3 sequence (DNA): TGTGCCAGTACTCCCTCCGGCAGGGTTAAAAATCAGCCCCAGCATTTT. Translation gives CASTPSGRVKNQPQHF.

There are a few counts of this clone. V usage is TRBV7-2 and J usage is TRBJ1-2; D is unclear. Trimming took off 5 bases at V and 1 base at J, with 8 bases between the two ends. This CDR3 spans 13 amino acids. CDR1 is SGHTA, CDR2 FQGNSA, per germline. In DNA form, the CDR3 reads TGTGCCAGCAGCGCAACTTATAACTATGGCTACACCTTC. Its translation is CASSATYNYGYTF. The full variable domain, in which reference TRBV7-2 and TRBJ1-2 provide the parts outside the CDR3, is GAGVSQSPSNKVTEKGKDVELRCDPISGHTALYWYRQSLGQGLEFLIYFQGNSAPDKSGLPSDRFSAERTGGSVSTLTIQRTQQEDSAVYLCASSATYNYGYTFGSGTRLTVV.